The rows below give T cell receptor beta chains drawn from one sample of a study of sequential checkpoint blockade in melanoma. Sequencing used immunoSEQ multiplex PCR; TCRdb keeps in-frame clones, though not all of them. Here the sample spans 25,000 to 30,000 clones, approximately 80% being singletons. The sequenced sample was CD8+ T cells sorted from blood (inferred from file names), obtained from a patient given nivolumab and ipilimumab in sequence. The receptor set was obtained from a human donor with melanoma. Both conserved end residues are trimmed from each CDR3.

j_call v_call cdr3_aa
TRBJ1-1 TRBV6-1 ASSEGREMNTEAF
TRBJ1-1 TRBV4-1 ASSWREDSEAF
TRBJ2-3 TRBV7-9 ASSLFPSSAGVGTDTQY
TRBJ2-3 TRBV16 ASSPRQITDTQY
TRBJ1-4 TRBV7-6 ASSASDLDEKLF
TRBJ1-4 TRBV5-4 ASSLRRVGGDEKLF
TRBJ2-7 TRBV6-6 ASSYGPRGEQY
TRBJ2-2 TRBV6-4 ASSDFTDTGELF
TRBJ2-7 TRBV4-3 ASSQVVGNEQY
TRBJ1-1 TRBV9 ASSVEGDDTEAF
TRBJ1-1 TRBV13 ASSTWTDRDTEAF
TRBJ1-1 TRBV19 ASSRTQGAISEAF
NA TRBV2 ASRRGTGDFTSYEQY
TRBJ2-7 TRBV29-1 GAWKGAYEQY
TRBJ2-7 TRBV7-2 ASSLGGGGTYEQY
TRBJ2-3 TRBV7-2 ASSFGASVTDTQY